This TCR beta chain is drawn from a study of blood T cell repertoires in COVID-19 (dated by TCRdb to 2018 to 2021). As for the study more broadly: Samples covering the acute and convalescent phases of COVID-19 were provided by collaborators in the United States, Italy and Spain. The prospective study material was composed of cDNA or gDNA derived from T cells, B-cell-depleted T cells, or PBMCs. The dataset comprised deeply sampled blood TCRbeta repertoires from subjects exposed to, actively infected with, or recovered from COVID-19. A freely available public database, intended as a resource for researchers studying the immune response to SARS-CoV-2, is where the repertoires were released. Samples were obtained from the ongoing ImmuneRACE study (first 160 participants) and from 950 to 1,500 subjects provided by 6 global collaborators. The sample metadata nearly always contained a de-identified subject ID, COVID-19 status, age in years and sex. Where available, HLA class I and class II types were taken from metadata supplied by the sample provider and were not determined by assay-based typing. What the research found in general, with its limitations: The quantity of clinical and demographic metadata differed by source and by participant and was supplied without curation.

Participants in the prospective study were aged roughly 18 to 89 years, lived in approximately 26 United States geographic areas, and enrolled through a virtual design. In the prospective study, cohorts were assigned on the basis of participant-reported clinical history obtained from a screening survey and a study questionnaire. Exposed participants had been in contact with someone with a PCR-confirmed or clinician-diagnosed COVID-19 case within 2 weeks of study entry. In the prospective study, mobile phlebotomists collected whole blood, serum and a nasopharyngeal or oropharyngeal swab from each participant. Prospective study participants could optionally give additional blood draws and questionnaires over an approximately 2-month period. Blood samples from the prospective study were shipped frozen or at room temperature prior to DNA extraction. TCRbeta CDR3 regions were amplified from genomic DNA using the immunoSEQ Assay, a bias-controlled multiplex PCR. In the paper's pipeline: The number of nucleated cells in each sample was estimated by amplification of reference gene primers within the assay. To quantify the absolute abundance of each unique TCRbeta CDR3 rearrangement, sequence reads were collapsed and filtered. For each sample, productive Simpson clonality was calculated by taking the square root of Simpson's diversity index across productive rearrangements. Sourced from immuneACCESS, this table was stored by TCRdb with only in-frame sequences that have V and J called. A share of the clones is absent; for the studies checked, an unresolved V gene accounts for under half, and the remainder has no known explanation. V, J and clone size are taken as reported in that table, and D and trimming were inferred from the DNA itself. The sample table shows about 430,000 clones, and around nine tenths are seen once. 1.2% to 1.5% of the sample belongs to the ten largest clones.

Note on this clone: The antigen this receptor binds is unknown. There are no base qualities to consult, and no much larger clone falls within one base.

The receptor's source is a woman in her late teens or twenties who had been exposed to COVID-19. Sequencing input: PBMCs or T cells enriched from blood (not recorded which).

The nucleotides are TGTGCCAGCAGTATGACAGGGGTAAATGAAAAACTGTTTTTT. This encodes CASSMTGVNEKLFF. In this chain, TRBV2 is recombined with TRBJ1-4; the central 8 bases match TRBD1. Compared with germline, V lacks 5 bases and J lacks 5 bases; bases without a gene match: 4. CDR1 is given as SNHLY and CDR2 as FYNNEI, both from the germline V gene. From cysteine to phenylalanine, the CDR3 is 14 amino acids long. Solely the CDR3 DNA is kept, with 42 bases framed from the first base. Here the CDR3 is joined to the reference TRBV2 and TRBJ1-4 genes, and the full variable domain is: EPEVTQTPSHQVTQMGQEVILRCVPISNHLYFYWYRQILGQKVEFLVSFYNNEISEKSEIFDDQFSVERPDGSNFTLKIRSTKLEDSAMYFCASSMTGVNEKLFFGSGTQLSVL.